Sequencing of this T cell receptor (beta chain) was carried out in a study of blood T cell repertoires in COVID-19. About the study: PBMCs, B-cell-depleted T cells, or T cells were the source of the cDNA or gDNA that made up the material.

This CDR3 comprises 10 residues. The germline V gene has CDR1 DFQATT and CDR2 SNEGSKA (reference sequence). V lost 7 bases to trimming and J lost 8 bases; unmatched junction nucleotides: 2. TCRdb keeps only in-frame clones here, not all; method: immunoSEQ multiplex PCR. The table includes about 42,000 clones, around four fifths detected once. The sequenced sample was peripheral blood. V usage is TRBV20-1 and J usage is TRBJ2-1, with TRBD1 identical over 7 bases. This clonotype originated in a man over 45 with active COVID-19. In DNA form, the CDR3 reads TGCAGTGGACAGGGTCATGAGCAGTTCTTC. Amino acids: CSGQGHEQFF.